This is a list of T cell receptor beta chains from one sample in a study of shared clonotypes between healthy human individuals. Data came from immunoSEQ multiplex PCR; TCRdb stores just in-frame clones and leaves some out. The sample has more than 2 million clones; 80% to 95% are singletons. Input material: naive CD8+ T cells from PBMCs. All receptors derive from a man aged 18 to 30 in good health. Some clones in this sample may be carry-over from other donors' samples. CDR3s include the opening cysteine and the closing phenylalanine or tryptophan. The D gene is left open where the match is weak. Size is stated for part of the rows, as once, few or many counts, or as a class when the clone is expanded.

abundance: NA
d_gene: NA
v_gene: TRBV28
j_gene: TRBJ2-7
CDR3aa: CASSLWGSSYEQYF
CDR3nt: TGTGCCAGCAGTTTATGGGGGAGCTCCTACGAGCAGTACTTC

abundance: NA
d_gene: NA
v_gene: TRBV27
j_gene: TRBJ2-3
CDR3aa: CASSTRGVSTDTQYF
CDR3nt: TGTGCCAGCAGTACCCGCGGGGTTTCGACAGATACGCAGTATTTT

abundance: NA
d_gene: TRBD1
v_gene: TRBV7-3
j_gene: TRBJ2-1
CDR3aa: CASGSSPGTGEGQFF
CDR3nt: TGTGCCAGCGGATCCTCACCCGGGACAGGGGAAGGGCAGTTCTTC

abundance: NA
d_gene: NA
v_gene: TRBV29-1
j_gene: TRBJ1-2
CDR3aa: CSATVDYGYTF
CDR3nt: TGCAGCGCGACAGTGGACTATGGCTACACCTTC

abundance: NA
d_gene: TRBD1
v_gene: TRBV11-2
j_gene: TRBJ1-1
CDR3aa: CASSLLTGLVTEAFF
CDR3nt: TGTGCCAGCAGCCTATTGACAGGGTTGGTCACTGAAGCTTTCTTT

abundance: NA
d_gene: TRBD2
v_gene: TRBV7-9
j_gene: TRBJ2-5
CDR3aa: CASSSRGGPQYF
CDR3nt: TGTGCCAGCAGCTCGCGGGGGGGGCCGCAGTACTTC

abundance: once
d_gene: NA
v_gene: TRBV25-1
j_gene: TRBJ2-1
CDR3aa: CASSISGHPYNEQFF
CDR3nt: TGTGCCAGCAGCATCAGCGGCCACCCCTACAATGAGCAGTTCTTC

abundance: once
d_gene: TRBD2
v_gene: TRBV7-9
j_gene: TRBJ2-7
CDR3aa: CASSKGASGRYEQYF
CDR3nt: TGTGCCAGCAGCAAGGGGGCTAGCGGGAGGTACGAGCAGTACTTC

abundance: NA
d_gene: NA
v_gene: TRBV15
j_gene: TRBJ2-7
CDR3aa: CATSRTGEAHEQYF
CDR3nt: TGTGCCACCAGCAGAACAGGGGAGGCCCACGAGCAGTACTTC

abundance: NA
d_gene: NA
v_gene: TRBV4-1
j_gene: TRBJ2-1
CDR3aa: CASSARQGRGDEQFF
CDR3nt: TGCGCCAGCAGCGCACGGCAGGGCCGCGGCGATGAGCAGTTCTTC

abundance: once
d_gene: TRBD1
v_gene: TRBV5-8
j_gene: TRBJ1-4
CDR3aa: CASRPTGEYEKLFF
CDR3nt: TGTGCCAGCAGACCCACAGGGGAATACGAAAAACTGTTTTTT

abundance: NA
d_gene: TRBD2
v_gene: TRBV30
j_gene: TRBJ2-1
CDR3aa: CAWRSGGRVNEQFF
CDR3nt: TGTGCCTGGAGAAGCGGGGGGCGAGTCAATGAGCAGTTCTTC

abundance: NA
d_gene: NA
v_gene: TRBV19
j_gene: TRBJ1-5
CDR3aa: CASSTRWAGLPYSNQPQHF
CDR3nt: TGTGCCAGTAGTACCCGATGGGCAGGGCTGCCTTATAGCAATCAGCCCCAGCATTTT

abundance: NA
d_gene: TRBD1
v_gene: TRBV29-1
j_gene: TRBJ1-2
CDR3aa: CSAPGQYYGYTF
CDR3nt: TGCAGCGCCCCGGGACAGTACTATGGCTACACCTTC

abundance: once
d_gene: NA
v_gene: TRBV9
j_gene: TRBJ2-2
CDR3aa: CASSVARGTGELFF
CDR3nt: TGTGCCAGCAGCGTAGCTAGGGGCACCGGGGAGCTGTTTTTT

abundance: NA
d_gene: NA
v_gene: TRBV28
j_gene: TRBJ2-1
CDR3aa: CASSLYGVNSYNEQFF
CDR3nt: TGTGCCAGCAGTTTATATGGGGTCAACTCCTACAATGAGCAGTTCTTC

abundance: NA
d_gene: NA
v_gene: TRBV5-1
j_gene: TRBJ2-3
CDR3aa: CASSLAGLALSTDTQYF
CDR3nt: TGCGCCAGCAGCTTGGCAGGGCTAGCTTTGAGCACAGATACGCAGTATTTT

abundance: NA
d_gene: NA
v_gene: TRBV30
j_gene: TRBJ2-1
CDR3aa: CAWMPGVGYNEQFF
CDR3nt: TGTGCCTGGATGCCGGGAGTGGGTTACAATGAGCAGTTCTTC